Listed here are 6 T cell receptor beta chains from one sample, sequenced in a study of T cell repertoires in aging, cancer and after chemotherapy. Rearranged V-D-J TRB sequences were amplified with a mixed TRB-A/B primer pool. TCRdb reprocessed the multiplex PCR reads via MiXCR and lists one record per CDR3 protein. The sample includes around 10,000 distinct CDR3 sequences, under 50% of them seen just once. Peripheral blood genomic DNA, not sorted cells or RNA, was the template. The source material was blood. These receptor sequences come from a human donor in good health.

In its sample, this clonotype was seen a few times. The chain has TRBV12-3 or TRBV12-4 and TRBJ1-1; 11 nucleotides line up with TRBD1. V trimming: 9 bases; J trimming: 7 bases; junction bases outside the gene matches: 4. This CDR3 is built from 12 residues. Here the CDR3 reads CASGQGAGEAFF. The CDR3 coding sequence is TGTGCCAGTGGACAGGGGGCAGGTGAAGCTTTCTTT.

CDR3: CAWSRGGTGRSGANVLTF. For the CDR3, the DNA is TGTGCCTGGAGTCGGGGCGGGACAGGGAGGTCCGGGGCCAACGTCCTGACTTTC. The V gene is TRBV30, the J gene TRBJ2-6; 9 positions agree with TRBD1. The CDR3 has 18 residues. V gave up 2 bases and J gave up 4 bases; unmatched junction bases: 12. Germline V CDR1 and CDR2: GTSNPN, SVGIG (reference sequence). The full variable domain, its missing parts supplied by reference TRBV30 and TRBJ2-6, is SQTIHQWPATLVQPVGSPLSLECTVEGTSNPNLYWYRQAAGRGLQLLFYSVGIGQISSEVPQNLSASRPQDRQFILSSKKLLLSDSGFYLCAWSRGGTGRSGANVLTFGAGSRLTVL.

This clonotype showed up just a few times. The chain couples TRBV19 to TRBJ1-4; 7 bases agree with TRBD1. There are 14 residues in the CDR3. The V gene end was trimmed by 5 bases and the J gene end by 5 bases; junction bases not matched to a gene: 5. Germline assignment: CDR1 LNHDA and CDR2 SQIVND (reference sequence). CDR3 residues: CASSPGGWNEKLFF. CDR3 nucleotides: TGTGCCAGTAGTCCAGGGGGTTGGAATGAAAAACTGTTTTTT.

V usage is TRBV6-6 and J usage is TRBJ2-7; D gene ambiguous. CDR3 length: 15 residues. V lost 0 bases to trimming and J lost 2 bases, with 11 bases between them. CDR1 MNHNY and CDR2 SVGAGI come from the germline V gene (reference sequence). For the CDR3, the DNA is TGTGCCAGCAGTTACTCGCCGGTAGTTCCCTACGAGCAGTACTTC. This sequence encodes CASSYSPVVPYEQYF.

V usage is TRBV27 and J usage is TRBJ2-3; D remains ambiguous. V lost 3 bases to trimming and J lost 2 bases, with 15 bases between them. Germline V gene lookup returns CDR1 MNHEY and CDR2 SMNVEV (reference sequence). The CDR3 spans 16 residues. CDR3 sequence reads: CASSFDPADSTDTQYF. Here the CDR3 DNA reads TGTGCCAGCAGTTTTGATCCGGCGGATTCCACAGATACGCAGTATTTT.

This clonotype appeared a few times. The chain employs TRBV30 and TRBJ2-7; 8 bases fit TRBD2. V gave up 0 bases and J gave up 0 bases; unmatched junction bases: 4. The CDR3 runs 15 residues. CDR1 GTSNPN and CDR2 SVGIG come from the germline V gene (reference sequence). CDR3 nucleotides: TGTGCCTGGAGTGTAGCTAGCGGGCCCTCCTACGAGCAGTACTTC. Translated, it gives CAWSVASGPSYEQYF.